Listed below are T cell receptor beta chains from one sample, sequenced in a study of blood T cell repertoires in COVID-19. The repertoire was sequenced with immunoSEQ multiplex PCR; TCRdb's copy has only in-frame clones and lacks some. Of some 70,000 clones listed, more than 80% are singletons. The sequencing input was peripheral blood. The receptors stem from a woman aged 70-85 years with acute or convalescent COVID-19. CDR3s include the opening cysteine and the closing phenylalanine or tryptophan. D genes are given only for firm matches. The size entry is marked missing in some rows and otherwise reads once, few, many or a size class.

d_call	clone_size	j_call	v_call	cdr3_aa	cdr3_nt
TRBD1	.	TRBJ1-2	TRBV3-1/TRBV3-2	CASSQQGGYGYTF	TGTGCCAGCAGCCAACAGGGGGGCTATGGCTACACCTTC
.	.	TRBJ1-2	TRBV28	CASSYDKDYGYTF	TGTGCCAGCAGCTACGACAAGGACTATGGCTACACCTTC
TRBD2	.	TRBJ2-1	TRBV5-1	CASSFTSGSYNEQFF	TGCGCCAGCAGCTTTACTAGCGGGAGTTACAATGAGCAGTTCTTC
TRBD1	.	TRBJ1-2	TRBV19	CASSPGTENYGYTF	TGTGCCAGTAGCCCCGGGACAGAGAACTATGGCTACACCTTC
.	.	TRBJ2-7	TRBV30	CAWSPRYEQYF	TGTGCCTGGAGTCCCCGTTACGAGCAGTACTTC
.	.	TRBJ2-7	TRBV11-3	CASSPLAEETYEQYF	TGTGCCAGCAGCCCCCTGGCGGAAGAAACCTACGAGCAGTACTTC
.	.	TRBJ1-5	TRBV24-1	CATSGAYRDQPQHF	TGTGCCACCAGTGGCGCCTACAGAGATCAGCCCCAGCATTTT
TRBD1	.	TRBJ1-2	TRBV27	CASSPQGATGYTF	TGTGCCAGCTCCCCACAGGGGGCAACTGGCTACACCTTC
.	.	TRBJ1-3	TRBV19	CASSQVWTTGNTIYF	TGTGCCAGTAGCCAAGTATGGACTACTGGAAACACCATATATTTT
.	.	TRBJ1-2	TRBV25-1	CASSQDYYGYTF	TGTGCCAGCAGCCAGGATTACTATGGCTACACCTTC
.	.	TRBJ1-6	TRBV7-8	CASSLAPAGFLHF	TGTGCCAGCAGCTTAGCGCCGGCAGGTTTCCTCCACTTT
TRBD1	.	TRBJ1-1	TRBV2	CASSDGLRGFAEAFF	TGTGCCAGCAGTGATGGCCTCAGGGGGTTCGCTGAAGCTTTCTTT
.	.	TRBJ2-5	TRBV29-1	CSADHRVQRGTQYF	TGCAGCGCCGACCACAGGGTCCAGAGGGGGACCCAGTACTTC
TRBD1	.	TRBJ1-2	TRBV29-1	CSVLRVGQGPDGYTF	TGCAGCGTTCTTCGAGTGGGACAGGGGCCCGATGGCTACACCTTC
.	.	TRBJ2-1	TRBV2	CASSEHRAYNEQFF	TGTGCCAGCAGTGAACACAGGGCTTACAATGAGCAGTTCTTC
.	.	TRBJ2-1	TRBV9	CASSYPAVASYNEQFF	TGTGCCAGCAGTTACCCAGCGGTTGCCTCCTACAATGAGCAGTTCTTC
.	once	TRBJ1-6	TRBV6-4	CASSSNRENSPLHF	TGTGCCAGCAGTTCCAACAGGGAAAATTCACCCCTCCACTTT
.	once	TRBJ1-1	TRBV9	CASSVGGGHPNTEAFF	TGTGCCAGCAGCGTAGGCGGGGGACACCCAAACACTGAAGCTTTCTTT
.	.	TRBJ1-1	TRBV6-5	CATRIGTEAFF	TGTGCCACGCGGATTGGCACTGAAGCTTTCTTT
.	once	TRBJ1-1	TRBV19	CASSRLNTEAFF	TGTGCCAGTAGCCGTCTGAACACTGAAGCTTTCTTT
.	.	TRBJ1-6	TRBV11-3	CASSLGRSGQTQGQHSPLHF	TGTGCCAGCAGCTTGGGTCGGTCAGGGCAGACCCAAGGCCAGCACTCACCCCTCCACTTT
TRBD1	.	TRBJ1-6	TRBV19	CASTLVGQGRSPLHF	TGTGCCAGTACCCTCGTCGGACAGGGTCGTTCACCCCTCCACTTT
.	once	TRBJ1-4	TRBV27	CASSLSGGSNEKLFF	TGTGCCAGCAGTTTATCGGGGGGTTCTAATGAAAAACTGTTTTTT
TRBD1	many	TRBJ2-7	TRBV5-1	CASSWGTVDSYEQYF	TGCGCCAGCAGCTGGGGGACAGTAGACTCCTACGAGCAGTACTTC
TRBD2	.	TRBJ2-3	TRBV24-1	CATSGAGASPDTQYF	TGTGCCACCAGTGGCGCGGGAGCATCTCCAGATACGCAGTATTTT
TRBD2	.	TRBJ2-5	TRBV6-2/TRBV6-3	CASSTYRGLAGETQYF	TGTGCCAGCAGCACATACAGGGGACTAGCGGGAGAGACCCAGTACTTC
TRBD1	.	TRBJ1-2	TRBV5-5	CASSSALDRGSYGYTF	TGTGCCAGCAGCTCAGCCCTCGACAGGGGCTCCTATGGCTACACCTTC
TRBD2	.	TRBJ2-7	TRBV9	CASSVSLAGAYEQYF	TGTGCCAGCAGCGTATCGCTAGCGGGAGCCTACGAGCAGTACTTC
.	.	TRBJ1-6	TRBV6-1	CASSEALQGFGSPLHF	TGTGCCAGCAGTGAAGCGCTTCAGGGGTTTGGTTCACCCCTCCACTTT
TRBD1	.	TRBJ1-6	TRBV27	CASSFQGARSPLHF	TGTGCCAGCAGTTTTCAGGGGGCGAGGTCACCCCTCCACTTT
TRBD2	.	TRBJ2-5	TRBV6-1	CASSEGLLAESHQETQYF	TGTGCCAGCAGTGAAGGTCTACTAGCGGAATCCCACCAAGAGACCCAGTACTTC
.	few	TRBJ2-5	TRBV6-5	CALRRVETQYF	TGTGCCCTCAGGAGGGTGGAGACCCAGTACTTC
TRBD1	.	TRBJ1-1	TRBV11-3	CASSLDLGQGAAEAFF	TGTGCCAGCAGCTTAGATTTGGGACAGGGGGCGGCTGAAGCTTTCTTT
.	once	TRBJ2-7	TRBV6-5	CATKALVGSYEQYF	TGTGCCACCAAGGCCCTAGTAGGTTCCTACGAGCAGTACTTC
.	.	TRBJ1-2	TRBV6-5	CASRPPRDNGYGYTF	TGTGCCAGCAGGCCTCCCCGGGACAACGGGTACGGCTACACCTTC
.	.	TRBJ2-7	TRBV5-1	CASSLDPSSYEQYF	TGCGCCAGCAGCTTGGATCCCAGCTCCTACGAGCAGTACTTC
.	.	TRBJ1-5	TRBV7-9	CASSLGGTANQPQHF	TGTGCCAGCAGCTTAGGCGGGACGGCTAATCAGCCCCAGCATTTT
TRBD1	.	TRBJ2-7	TRBV29-1	CSVAGTGETYEQYF	TGCAGCGTTGCCGGGACAGGGGAAACCTACGAGCAGTACTTC
.	.	TRBJ1-5	TRBV5-1	CASSLTGRIGQPQHF	TGCGCCAGCAGCTTGACAGGCCGAATCGGACAGCCCCAGCATTTT
.	.	TRBJ1-2	TRBV3-1/TRBV3-2	CASGRDGTRYGYTF	TGTGCCAGCGGGAGGGACGGAACCCGCTATGGCTACACCTTC
.	.	TRBJ1-6	TRBV7-9	CASSLVSGVRNSPLHF	TGTGCCAGCAGCTTAGTTTCCGGGGTTCGCAATTCACCCCTCCACTTT
.	.	TRBJ1-4	TRBV29-1	CSVRGSGTNEKLFF	TGCAGCGTCAGGGGCTCCGGAACTAATGAAAAACTGTTTTTT
.	.	TRBJ1-3	TRBV28	CATTQTAQTSGNTIYF	TGTGCCACCACCCAGACAGCCCAAACCTCTGGAAACACCATATATTTT
TRBD1	.	TRBJ1-6	TRBV10-3	CAISAKGQGSSYNSPLHF	TGTGCCATCAGCGCCAAAGGACAGGGAAGCTCCTATAATTCACCCCTCCACTTT
TRBD2	.	TRBJ2-7	TRBV29-1	CSARLRETDEQYF	TGCAGCGCCCGACTGCGGGAGACCGACGAGCAGTACTTC
.	few	TRBJ1-2	TRBV25-1	CASSGRQASTYYYGYTF	TGTGCCAGCAGTGGCAGACAGGCGAGTACCTACTACTATGGCTACACCTTC
.	.	TRBJ2-7	TRBV28	CASSLPYEQYF	TGTGCCAGCAGCCTCCCCTACGAGCAGTACTTC
TRBD2	.	TRBJ2-1	TRBV5-1	CASSSSGLANYNEQFF	TGCGCCAGCAGCTCCTCGGGACTAGCTAACTACAATGAGCAGTTCTTC
.	few	TRBJ1-1	TRBV5-1	CASSLESQGTAAFF	TGCGCCAGCAGCTTGGAGTCTCAGGGGACCGCGGCTTTCTTT
TRBD2	.	TRBJ2-3	TRBV5-4	CASSPPGLARDTQYF	TGTGCCAGCAGCCCGCCGGGACTAGCGAGAGATACGCAGTATTTT